The 27 T cell receptor beta chains below all came from one sample that was sequenced in a study of monozygotic twins with inflammatory bowel disease. TCRdb reprocessed the 5' RACE reads and reports one entry per CDR3 protein, with no DNA. This table holds 400,000 or so distinct CDR3 sequences. Sequencing used blood. The receptors derive from a human donor with ulcerative colitis or Crohn's disease, or a healthy co-twin of an affected twin (not recorded which).

The V and J genes are TRBV19 and TRBJ2-7; TCRdb's assignment of TRBD2 cannot be checked, as there is no DNA. The germline gives CDR1 LNHDA, CDR2 SQIVND (reference sequence). The CDR3 has 13 residues. CDR3: CASSRLAAGEQYF.

V and J are TRBV5-1 and TRBJ2-3. The CDR3 sequence is 13 residues long. Germline CDR1 reads SGHRS; CDR2 reads YFSETQ. This chain's CDR3 is CASSFENTDTQYF.

The chain combines TRBV10-3 with TRBJ2-6. This CDR3 contains 13 residues. Germline CDR1 ENHRY, CDR2 SYGVKD. The chain's CDR3 is CAIRGSGANVLTF.

This rearrangement joins TRBV13 to TRBJ2-6; no DNA is available, so the TRBD1 call from TCRdb remains unchecked. The germline gives CDR1 PRHDT, CDR2 FYEKMQ (reference sequence). The CDR3 is 17 residues long. The CDR3 reads CASIDTGVSTGANVLTF.

V gene TRBV2 combines with J gene TRBJ2-5. Germline CDR1 is SNHLY and CDR2 is FYNNEI. The CDR3 contains 14 residues. CDR3 sequence: CASSESNRWGTQYF.

The J gene is TRBJ2-7, the V gene TRBV7-8; with no DNA, the TCRdb D assignment of TRBD1 cannot be verified. In germline, CDR1 is SGHVS, CDR2 FQNEAQ. This CDR3 has 15 amino acids. Here the CDR3 reads CASSYRTGSFYEQYF.

The CDR3 reads CASSPGRGYGYTF. The gene calls are TRBV5-1 and TRBJ1-2; no DNA is available, so the TRBD1 call from TCRdb remains unchecked. Germline CDR1 reads SGHRS; CDR2 reads YFSETQ. The CDR3 extends over 13 amino acids.

This chain uses TRBV20-1 with TRBJ2-3; TCRdb reports TRBD2, a call that lacks DNA to check it against. Looked up from germline, CDR1 is DFQATT and CDR2 is SNEGSKA (reference sequence). This CDR3 contains 13 residues. The CDR3 protein is CSAVTSRTDTQYF.

V usage is TRBV24-1 and J usage is TRBJ2-1; TCRdb proposes TRBD1, but this gene call is untestable without DNA. The CDR3 is 13 residues long. Per germline, CDR1 KGHDR and CDR2 SFDVKD. The CDR3 region is CATSPGNRNEQFF.

This rearrangement joins TRBV7-9 to TRBJ2-3; TCRdb proposes TRBD2, but this gene call is untestable without DNA. The CDR3 runs 14 residues. Germline V gives CDR1 SEHNR, CDR2 FQNEAQ (reference sequence). This CDR3 is CASSLSAAGGTQYF.

CDR3 residues: CASSVASSYNSPLHF. The rearrangement joins TRBV9 to TRBJ1-6. This CDR3 has 15 residues. The V gene's germline CDR1 is SGDLS and CDR2 YYNGEE.

The chain carries TRBV27 and TRBJ1-5; there is no DNA to check the TCRdb D call of TRBD1. The germline CDR1 and CDR2 sequences are MNHEY and SMNVEV (reference sequence). This CDR3 contains 16 residues. This CDR3 is CASSHRQDPWDQPQHF.

This sequence joins TRBV19 and TRBJ2-4; TCRdb designates TRBD2, a call that cannot be tested without DNA. Germline values: CDR1 LNHDA, CDR2 SQIVND (reference sequence). The CDR3 is 13 residues long. The CDR3 spells CASSTVGGDIQYF.

The V and J genes are TRBV20-1 and TRBJ2-7. CDR1 and CDR2 (germline): DFQATT, SNEGSKA (reference sequence). The CDR3 has 14 residues. Here the CDR3 reads CSASLRYRSYEQYF.

The V call is TRBV12-3 or TRBV12-4, the J call TRBJ1-1; the D call from TCRdb, TRBD1, cannot be confirmed without DNA. The CDR3 sequence is 15 residues long. The CDR3 here is CASSSRDRYGREAFF.

CDR3 sequence reads: CSVDRNPGDTEAFF. The V and J genes are TRBV29-1 and TRBJ1-1; without DNA, the TCRdb call of TRBD1 cannot be checked. CDR3 size: 14 residues. Germline V gene sequence: CDR1 SQVTM, CDR2 ANQGSEA.

The rearrangement joins TRBV21-1 to TRBJ2-7; there is no DNA to check the TCRdb D call of TRBD2. TRBV21-1 is a pseudogene locus. There are 19 residues in the CDR3. This CDR3 reads CASSKLTSFRPKTSGEQYF.

V usage is TRBV2 and J usage is TRBJ2-1; TCRdb's assignment of TRBD2 cannot be checked, as there is no DNA. The CDR3 runs 15 residues. Germline-derived CDR1 and CDR2 are SNHLY and FYNNEI. CDR3 protein: CASSERASPGNEQFF. The whole variable domain, filled in from reference TRBV2 and TRBJ2-1, reads EPEVTQTPSHQVTQMGQEVILRCVPISNHLYFYWYRQILGQKVEFLVSFYNNEISEKSEIFDDQFSVERPDGSNFTLKIRSTKLEDSAMYFCASSERASPGNEQFFGPGTRLTVL.

CDR3 residues: CASSYQSRFDTGELFF. The V and J genes are TRBV7-2 and TRBJ2-2. This CDR3 is built from 16 residues. CDR1 is SGHTA and CDR2 is FQGNSA in the germline V gene. Full variable domain (missing parts from reference TRBV7-2 and TRBJ2-2): GAGVSQSPSNKVTEKGKDVELRCDPISGHTALYWYRQSLGQGLEFLIYFQGNSAPDKSGLPSDRFSAERTGGSVSTLTIQRTQQEDSAVYLCASSYQSRFDTGELFFGEGSRLTVL.

The gene calls are TRBV5-1 and TRBJ2-2. Germline loops: CDR1 SGHRS, CDR2 YFSETQ. This CDR3 comprises 14 residues. The CDR3 sequence is CASSLVVDGGELFF.

This chain uses TRBV5-8 with TRBJ2-4. CDR1 and CDR2 (germline): SGHTS, YDEGEE. The CDR3 contains 16 residues. The CDR3 loop is CASSLETWTAKNIQYF.

The CDR3 sequence: CASSPRTSGGVNEQFF. The chain uses TRBV7-2 and TRBJ2-1; TCRdb selects TRBD2, and the lack of DNA leaves this call unchecked. CDR3 length equals 16 residues. The germline V gene encodes CDR1 SGHTA and CDR2 FQGNSA. Using reference TRBV7-2 and TRBJ2-1 for the parts outside the CDR3, the full variable domain is GAGVSQSPSNKVTEKGKDVELRCDPISGHTALYWYRQSLGQGLEFLIYFQGNSAPDKSGLPSDRFSAERTGGSVSTLTIQRTQQEDSAVYLCASSPRTSGGVNEQFFGPGTRLTVL.

The chain carries TRBV20-1 and TRBJ2-3; the D call of TRBD2 rests on TCRdb alone, since no DNA is present to check it. This CDR3 spans 14 amino acids. Looked up from germline, CDR1 is DFQATT and CDR2 is SNEGSKA (reference sequence). CDR3 protein: CSALLAGAPDTQYF.

The chain has TRBV19 and TRBJ2-1. Germline CDR1 reads LNHDA; CDR2 reads SQIVND (reference sequence). CDR3 length equals 11 residues. CDR3: CASSGFSVVFF.

The chain has TRBV5-1 and TRBJ2-3. Germline-derived CDR1 and CDR2 are SGHRS and YFSETQ. The CDR3 covers 13 residues. The CDR3 region is CASSAIVTDTQYF.

The chain uses TRBV20-1 and TRBJ2-7; the D call from TCRdb, TRBD1, cannot be confirmed without DNA. The CDR3 is made up of 12 amino acids. Germline loops: CDR1 DFQATT, CDR2 SNEGSKA (reference sequence). CDR3 region: CSAFPEGYEQYF.

This chain uses TRBV20-1 with TRBJ1-2. CDR3 size: 13 residues. Germline loops: CDR1 DFQATT, CDR2 SNEGSKA (reference sequence). The CDR3 is CSAPMAGNYGYTF.